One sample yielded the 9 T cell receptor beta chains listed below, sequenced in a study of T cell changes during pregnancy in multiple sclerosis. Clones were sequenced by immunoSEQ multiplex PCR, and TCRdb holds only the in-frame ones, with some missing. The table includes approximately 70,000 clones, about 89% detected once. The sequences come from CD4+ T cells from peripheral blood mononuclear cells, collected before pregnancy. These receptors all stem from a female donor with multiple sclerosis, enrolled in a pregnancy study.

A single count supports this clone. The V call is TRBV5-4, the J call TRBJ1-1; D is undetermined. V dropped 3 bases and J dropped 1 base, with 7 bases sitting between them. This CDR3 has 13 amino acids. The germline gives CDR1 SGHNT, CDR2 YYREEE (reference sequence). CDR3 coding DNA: TGTGCCAGCAGCTCCCCAGGGAACACTGAAGCTTTCTTT. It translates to CASSSPGNTEAFF.

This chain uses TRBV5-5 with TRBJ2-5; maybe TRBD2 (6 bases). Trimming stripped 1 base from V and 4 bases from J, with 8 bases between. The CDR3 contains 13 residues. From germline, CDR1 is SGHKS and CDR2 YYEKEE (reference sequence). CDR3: CASSLLAIETQYF. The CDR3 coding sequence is TGTGCCAGCAGCTTGCTAGCGATAGAGACCCAGTACTTC.

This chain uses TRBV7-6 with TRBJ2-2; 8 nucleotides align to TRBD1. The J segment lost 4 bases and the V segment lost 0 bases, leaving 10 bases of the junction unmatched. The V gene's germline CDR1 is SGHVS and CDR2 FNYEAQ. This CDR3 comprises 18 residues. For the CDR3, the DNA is TGTGCCAGCAGCTTAGCTGGGCGGGACAGGTCAGGCACCGGGGAGCTGTTTTTT. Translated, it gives CASSLAGRDRSGTGELFF.

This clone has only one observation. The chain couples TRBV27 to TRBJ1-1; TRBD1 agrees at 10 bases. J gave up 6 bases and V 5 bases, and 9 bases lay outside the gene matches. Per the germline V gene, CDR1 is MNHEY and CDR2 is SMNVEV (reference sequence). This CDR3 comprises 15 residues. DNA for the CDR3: TGTGCCAGCAGTCCTAGGACAGGGGGAATCGCTGAAGCTTTCTTT. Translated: CASSPRTGGIAEAFF.

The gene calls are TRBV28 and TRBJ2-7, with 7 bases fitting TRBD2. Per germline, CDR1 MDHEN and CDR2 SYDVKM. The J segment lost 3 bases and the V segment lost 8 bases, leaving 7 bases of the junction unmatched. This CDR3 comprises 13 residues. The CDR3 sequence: CASGGTIRYEQYF. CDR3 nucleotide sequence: TGTGCCAGCGGGGGGACTATCCGCTACGAGCAGTACTTC. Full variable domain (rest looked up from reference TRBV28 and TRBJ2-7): DVKVTQSSRYLVKRTGEKVFLECVQDMDHENMFWYRQDPGLGLRLIYFSYDVKMKEKGDIPEGYSVSREKKERFSLILESASTNQTSMYLCASGGTIRYEQYFGPGTRLTVT.

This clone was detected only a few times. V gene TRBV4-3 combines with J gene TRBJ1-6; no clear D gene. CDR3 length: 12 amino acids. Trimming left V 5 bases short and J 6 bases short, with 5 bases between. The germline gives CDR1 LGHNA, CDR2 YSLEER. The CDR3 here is CASSDFNSPLHF. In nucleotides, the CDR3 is TGCGCCAGCAGCGACTTTAATTCACCCCTCCACTTT.

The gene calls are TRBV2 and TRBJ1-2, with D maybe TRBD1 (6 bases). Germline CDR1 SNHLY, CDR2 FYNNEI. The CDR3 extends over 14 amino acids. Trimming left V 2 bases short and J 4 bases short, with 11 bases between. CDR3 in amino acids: CASSEIGGRYGYTF. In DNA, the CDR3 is TGTGCCAGCAGTGAAATTGGGGGCCGCTATGGCTACACCTTC.

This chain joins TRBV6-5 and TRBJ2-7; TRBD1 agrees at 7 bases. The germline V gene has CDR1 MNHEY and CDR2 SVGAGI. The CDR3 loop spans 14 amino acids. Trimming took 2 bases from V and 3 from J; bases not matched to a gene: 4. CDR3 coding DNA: TGTGCCAGCAGTTACCGGGACAGACTCTACGAGCAGTACTTC. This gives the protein CASSYRDRLYEQYF.

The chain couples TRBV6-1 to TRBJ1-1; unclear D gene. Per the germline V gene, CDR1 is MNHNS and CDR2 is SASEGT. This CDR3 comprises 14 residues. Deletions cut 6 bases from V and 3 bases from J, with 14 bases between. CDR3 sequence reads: CASSKQRSYTEAFF. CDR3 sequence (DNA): TGTGCCAGCAGCAAACAGAGATCCTACACTGAAGCTTTCTTT.